These 24 T cell receptor beta chains were all obtained from the same sample, sequenced in a study of cytomegalovirus exposure and HLA in healthy donors. The PCR contained 60 Vbeta and 13 Jbeta primers. TCRdb keeps only in-frame clones here, not all; method: immunoSEQ multiplex PCR. This table has approximately 100,000 clones, approximately 80% appearing once. Sequencing used PBMCs. These TCRs come from a man in his fifties or sixties in good health and CMV-seronegative.

The V gene is TRBV5-4, the J gene TRBJ2-3; 9 nucleotides agree with TRBD2. V was clipped by 1 base and J by 6 bases; unmatched bases: 6. Germline CDR1 SGHNT, CDR2 YYREEE (reference sequence). This CDR3 is 15 amino acids long. CDR3 sequence: CASSLRGGALDTQYF. In nucleotides, the CDR3 is TGTGCCAGCAGCTTGCGCGGGGGGGCCTTGGATACGCAGTATTTT.

V is TRBV4-3 and J is TRBJ1-2, with D perhaps matching TRBD1 (5 bases). This CDR3 region has 15 residues. Germline loops: CDR1 LGHNA, CDR2 YSLEER. With 0 bases removed from V and 2 bases from J, the gap between germline ends came to 10 bases. In DNA form, the CDR3 reads TGCGCCAGCAGCCAAGATAGGGGATCAAACTATGGCTACACCTTC. Protein sequence: CASSQDRGSNYGYTF.

V usage is TRBV9 and J usage is TRBJ1-2; a possible D gene is TRBD1 (5 bases). V was clipped by 0 bases and J by 8 bases, with 17 bases between them. This CDR3 has 15 amino acids. In germline, CDR1 is SGDLS, CDR2 YYNGEE. The CDR3 DNA follows: TGTGCCAGCAGCGTAGCTACGACAGCCCTAGGGGGCTACACCTTC. Its protein product is CASSVATTALGGYTF.

The chain joins TRBV5-1 to TRBJ2-7; TRBD1 agrees at 8 bases. Germline CDR1 and CDR2: SGHRS and YFSETQ. V gave up 4 bases and J gave up 6 bases; unmatched junction bases: 9. The CDR3 contains 14 residues. The CDR3 DNA sequence: TGCGCCAGCAGCGCGCAGGGGGCAGGAGGCGAGCAGTACGTC. Its translation is CASSAQGAGGEQYV.

This chain joins TRBV5-6 and TRBJ1-6; TRBD1 matches 7 bases. CDR3 size: 14 residues. Germline V CDR1 and CDR2: SGHDT, YYEEEE. The junction had 8 bases not matched to a gene; V was cut back by 4 bases and J by 10 bases. The CDR3 sequence is CASSLDRSSSPLHF. The CDR3 nucleotides are TGTGCCAGCAGCCTGGACAGGAGCTCGTCACCCCTCCACTTT.

This chain joins TRBV7-9 and TRBJ1-2, with TRBD1 as a possible D gene (6 bases). CDR3 length: 18 amino acids. V was clipped by 0 bases and J by 2 bases, with 19 bases between them. The germline V gene has CDR1 SEHNR and CDR2 FQNEAQ (reference sequence). CDR3 sequence reads: CASSLALGIPDSNYGYTF. The CDR3 DNA is TGTGCCAGCAGCTTAGCGCTAGGGATCCCGGACAGCAACTATGGCTACACCTTC.

The chain couples TRBV11-3 to TRBJ1-1; unclear D gene. The CDR3 sequence is 13 residues long. V shed 3 bases and J shed 1 base, with 6 bases lying between them. Per the germline V gene, CDR1 is SGHNT and CDR2 is YENEEA. CDR3 DNA: TGTGCCAGCAGCTTGGCCTCGAACACTGAAGCTTTCTTT. Residues: CASSLASNTEAFF. Variable domain in full (rest from reference TRBV11-3 and TRBJ1-1): EAGVVQSPRYKIIEKKQPVAFWCNPISGHNTLYWYLQNLGQGPELLIRYENEEAVDDSQLPKDRFSAERLKGVDSTLKIQPAELGDSAVYLCASSLASNTEAFFGQGTRLTVV.

This clone is a singleton in its sample. The chain employs TRBV5-1 and TRBJ1-3; the D is unclear. Germline V gives CDR1 SGHRS, CDR2 YFSETQ. V gave up 3 bases and J gave up 3 bases, with 7 bases separating them. The CDR3 has 13 residues. The CDR3 spells CASSSSGGNTIYF. The CDR3, as DNA: TGCGCCAGCAGCTCTTCGGGTGGAAACACCATATATTTT.

This chain links TRBV6-5 with TRBJ1-3, with D perhaps TRBD1 (5 bases). The CDR3 contains 15 residues. CDR1 and CDR2 from the germline V gene are MNHEY and SVGAGI. The germline V and J ends were trimmed by 6 bases and 0 bases, with 12 bases remaining between them. The DNA of the CDR3 is TGTGCCAGCAGACGTCAGGGTGACTCTGGAAACACCATATATTTT. Amino acid sequence: CASRRQGDSGNTIYF.

In this sample, this clone turned up a few times. The chain has TRBV6-1 and TRBJ1-1, with D perhaps TRBD1 (5 bases). Germline V gene sequence: CDR1 MNHNS, CDR2 SASEGT. V lost 6 bases, J lost 11 bases, and 13 bases lay in between. This CDR3 is 11 amino acids long. CDR3 protein: CASRRDWLAFF. Here the CDR3 DNA reads TGTGCCAGCAGGAGGGACTGGTTGGCTTTCTTT.

The rearrangement uses TRBV6-1 and TRBJ2-7; 10 bases fit TRBD1. The CDR3 length is 13 residues. The J segment lost 8 bases and the V segment lost 1 base, leaving 2 bases of the junction unmatched. CDR1 and CDR2 from the germline V gene are MNHNS and SASEGT. The CDR3 spells CASSEGQGAKQYV. The CDR3 bases are TGTGCCAGCAGTGAAGGACAGGGGGCGAAGCAGTACGTC.

The chain couples TRBV7-2 to TRBJ1-2; 10 nucleotides align to TRBD1. The V segment lost 4 bases and the J segment 7 bases; nucleotides outside the gene matches: 9. This CDR3 is built from 15 residues. The germline gives CDR1 SGHTA, CDR2 FQGNSA. CDR3 DNA sequence: TGTGCCAGCAGCTCTCAGGGGGGACAGGGGTTTGGCTACACCTTC. This codes for CASSSQGGQGFGYTF.

The J gene is TRBJ1-2, the V gene TRBV7-9; 9 nucleotides align to TRBD1. J was trimmed by 2 bases and V by 5 bases; bases with no gene match: 6. The CDR3 loop spans 15 amino acids. Per germline, CDR1 SEHNR and CDR2 FQNEAQ (reference sequence). CDR3 amino acids: CASSRGTGFNYGYTF. CDR3 DNA: TGTGCCAGCAGCCGTGGGACAGGGTTCAACTATGGCTACACCTTC. The variable domain in full, completed from reference TRBV7-9 and TRBJ1-2, reads DTGVSQNPRHKITKRGQNVTFRCDPISEHNRLYWYRQTLGQGPEFLTYFQNEAQLEKSRLLSDRFSAERPKGSFSTLEIQRTEQGDSAMYLCASSRGTGFNYGYTFGSGTRLTVV.

This chain links TRBV6-9 with TRBJ2-7; the D gene is possibly TRBD2 (5 bases). In germline, CDR1 is MNHGY, CDR2 SVAAGI. The CDR3 has 15 amino acids. V gave up 6 bases and J gave up 4 bases, with 19 bases separating them. CDR3 sequence (DNA): TGTGCCAGCAGAGGCCCTGGACCGGAGGTATACGAGCAGTACGTC. It is translated as CASRGPGPEVYEQYV.

The V gene is TRBV28, the J gene TRBJ2-1, with D unclear. The length of the CDR3 is 12 residues. Germline values: CDR1 MDHEN, CDR2 SYDVKM. Trimming removed 5 bases at V and 9 bases at J, with 11 bases between. The CDR3 loop is CASSLPSSEQFF. The CDR3 nucleotides are TGTGCCAGCAGTCTCCCTAGTAGTGAGCAGTTCTTC.

This sequence joins TRBV6-5 and TRBJ1-2, with D maybe TRBD1 (6 bases). V was cut by 0 bases and J by 0 bases, with 11 bases left in between. This CDR3 is built from 16 residues. Germline V gene sequence: CDR1 MNHEY, CDR2 SVGAGI. The CDR3 sequence: CASSYSIGGANYGYTF. Written as DNA, the CDR3 is TGTGCCAGCAGTTACTCGATAGGGGGAGCTAACTATGGCTACACCTTC.

The genes are TRBV5-1 and TRBJ1-6; possible D gene TRBD1, 5 bases. This CDR3 is built from 16 residues. V dropped 0 bases and J dropped 14 bases, with 21 bases sitting between them. CDR1 and CDR2 from the germline V gene are SGHRS and YFSETQ. CDR3 residues: CASSLASGGFREALHF. DNA for the CDR3: TGCGCCAGCAGCTTGGCATCGGGGGGATTTAGGGAGGCCCTCCACTTT.

This clone was seen only once. The gene calls are TRBV28 and TRBJ2-4, with D tentatively TRBD2 (7 bases). Germline CDR1 is MDHEN and CDR2 is SYDVKM. The V end was cut by 10 bases, the J end by 1 base, with 20 bases between. This CDR3 has 16 residues. CDR3 nucleotide sequence: TGTGCCACCGCTGGGGGGGGCGCGGGTGCCAAAAACATTCAGTACTTC. It codes for CATAGGGAGAKNIQYF.

The chain joins TRBV19 to TRBJ1-5; 7 nucleotides agree with TRBD1. The CDR3 has 16 residues. Trimming at V came to 3 bases and at J to 2 bases, leaving 7 bases not matched to a gene. Germline V gives CDR1 LNHDA, CDR2 SQIVND (reference sequence). CDR3 in amino acids: CASSMGQGQGNQPQHF. Written as DNA, the CDR3 is TGTGCCAGTAGTATGGGTCAAGGACAGGGCAATCAGCCCCAGCATTTT. The full variable domain, its missing parts supplied by reference TRBV19 and TRBJ1-5, is DGGITQSPKYLFRKEGQNVTLSCEQNLNHDAMYWYRQDPGQGLRLIYYSQIVNDFQKGDIAEGYSVSREKKESFPLTVTSAQKNPTAFYLCASSMGQGQGNQPQHFGDGTRLSIL.

The rearrangement links TRBV6-5 to TRBJ1-5, with D unresolved. V lost 4 bases and J 3 bases, leaving 16 bases between the germline ends. CDR3 length: 16 amino acids. Per the germline V gene, CDR1 is MNHEY and CDR2 is SVGAGI. The CDR3 spells CASSSTTPLPNQPQHF. The CDR3 region has the DNA TGTGCCAGCAGTTCAACGACTCCTTTACCCAATCAGCCCCAGCATTTT.

V gene TRBV4-3 combines with J gene TRBJ2-5, with a possible D match to TRBD1 (5 bases). Germline lookup yields CDR1 LGHNA and CDR2 YSLEER. V lost 4 bases, J lost 1 base, and 7 bases lay in between. This CDR3 region has 13 residues. The CDR3 sequence: CASSPQGQETQYF. The CDR3 DNA reads TGCGCCAGCAGCCCCCAGGGCCAAGAGACCCAGTACTTC.

This chain uses TRBV7-3 with TRBJ2-3; 9 bases align to TRBD2. With V trimmed by 2 bases and J by 4 bases, 1 base remained unmatched. The CDR3 is 14 amino acids. Germline CDR1 is SGHTA and CDR2 is FQGTGA. CDR3 region: CASSLAGGADTQYF. CDR3 coding DNA: TGTGCCAGCAGCTTAGCGGGGGGGGCAGATACGCAGTATTTT. Complete variable domain (other parts from reference TRBV7-3 and TRBJ2-3): GAGVSQTPSNKVTEKGKYVELRCDPISGHTALYWYRQSLGQGPEFLIYFQGTGAADDSGLPNDRFFAVRPEGSVSTLKIQRTERGDSAVYLCASSLAGGADTQYFGPGTRLTVL.

The rearrangement uses TRBV29-1 and TRBJ2-3; D possibly corresponds to TRBD1 (6 bases). V was cut by 7 bases and J by 4 bases, with 15 bases left in between. The CDR3 covers 13 residues. Germline CDR1 reads SQVTM; CDR2 reads ANQGSEA. CDR3: CSGGQQGADTQYF. CDR3 coding DNA: TGCAGCGGTGGACAACAGGGAGCAGATACGCAGTATTTT.

V and J are TRBV28 and TRBJ1-5; D may be TRBD1 (6 bases). Germline CDR1 MDHEN, CDR2 SYDVKM. The CDR3 is 13 amino acids. V shed 5 bases and J shed 7 bases, with 12 bases lying between them. The CDR3 sequence is CASSLGQHQPQHF. The CDR3 DNA sequence: TGTGCCAGCAGTCTTGGACAGCACCAGCCCCAGCATTTT.